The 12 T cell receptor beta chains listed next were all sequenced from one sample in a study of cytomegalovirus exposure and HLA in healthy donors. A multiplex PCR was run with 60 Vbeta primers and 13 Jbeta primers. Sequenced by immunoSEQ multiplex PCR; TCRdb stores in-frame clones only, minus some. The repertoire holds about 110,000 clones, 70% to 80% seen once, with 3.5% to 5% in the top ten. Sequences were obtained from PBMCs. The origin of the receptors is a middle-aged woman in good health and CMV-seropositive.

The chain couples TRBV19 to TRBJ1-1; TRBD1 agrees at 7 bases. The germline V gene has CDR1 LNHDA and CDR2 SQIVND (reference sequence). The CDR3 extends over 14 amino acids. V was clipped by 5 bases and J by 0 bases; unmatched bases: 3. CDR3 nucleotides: TGTGCCAGTAGTGTACAGGGGTTGAACACTGAAGCTTTCTTT. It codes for CASSVQGLNTEAFF.

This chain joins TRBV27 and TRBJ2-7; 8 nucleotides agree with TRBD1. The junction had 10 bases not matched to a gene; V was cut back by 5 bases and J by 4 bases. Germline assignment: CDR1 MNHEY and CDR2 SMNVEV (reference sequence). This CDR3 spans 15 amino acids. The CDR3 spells CASSPQDRVWYEQYF. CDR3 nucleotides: TGTGCCAGCAGTCCCCAGGACAGGGTCTGGTACGAGCAGTACTTC.

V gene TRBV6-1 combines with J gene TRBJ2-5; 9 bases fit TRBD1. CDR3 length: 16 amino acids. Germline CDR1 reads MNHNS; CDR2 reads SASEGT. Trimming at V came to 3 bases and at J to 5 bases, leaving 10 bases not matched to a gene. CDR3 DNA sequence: TGTGCCAGCAGTGAGGGCCGGACAGGGGATGGGGAGACCCAGTACTTC. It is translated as CASSEGRTGDGETQYF.

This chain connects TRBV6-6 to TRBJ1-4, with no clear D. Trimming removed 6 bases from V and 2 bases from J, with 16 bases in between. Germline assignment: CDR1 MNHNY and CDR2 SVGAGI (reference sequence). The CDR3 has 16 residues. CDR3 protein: CASRPLPGGTNEKLFF. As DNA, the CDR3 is TGTGCCAGCAGACCACTTCCGGGAGGGACTAATGAAAAACTGTTTTTT.

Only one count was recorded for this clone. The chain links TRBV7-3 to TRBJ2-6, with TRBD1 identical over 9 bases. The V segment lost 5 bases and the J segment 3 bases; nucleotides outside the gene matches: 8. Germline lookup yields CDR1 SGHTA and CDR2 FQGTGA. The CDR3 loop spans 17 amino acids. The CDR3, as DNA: TGTGCCAGCAGCCCAAACAGGGGGCGAAGTGGGGCCAACGTCCTGACTTTC. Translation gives CASSPNRGRSGANVLTF. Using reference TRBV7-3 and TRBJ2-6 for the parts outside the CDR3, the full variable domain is GAGVSQTPSNKVTEKGKYVELRCDPISGHTALYWYRQSLGQGPEFLIYFQGTGAADDSGLPNDRFFAVRPEGSVSTLKIQRTERGDSAVYLCASSPNRGRSGANVLTFGAGSRLTVL.

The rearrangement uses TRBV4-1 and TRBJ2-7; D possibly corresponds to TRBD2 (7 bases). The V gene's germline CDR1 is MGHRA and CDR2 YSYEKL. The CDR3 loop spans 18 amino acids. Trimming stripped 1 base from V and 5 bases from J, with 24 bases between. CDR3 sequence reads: CASSQGEGEGRGAHEQYF. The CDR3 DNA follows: TGCGCCAGCAGCCAAGGAGAAGGGGAAGGACGGGGGGCCCACGAGCAGTACTTC.

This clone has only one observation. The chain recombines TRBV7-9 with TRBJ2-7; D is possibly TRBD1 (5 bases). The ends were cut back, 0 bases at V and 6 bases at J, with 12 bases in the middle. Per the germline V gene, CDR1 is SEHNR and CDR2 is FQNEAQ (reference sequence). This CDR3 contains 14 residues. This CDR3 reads CASSLAGPSTEQYF. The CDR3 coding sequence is TGTGCCAGCAGCTTAGCGGGGCCCAGCACCGAGCAGTACTTC.

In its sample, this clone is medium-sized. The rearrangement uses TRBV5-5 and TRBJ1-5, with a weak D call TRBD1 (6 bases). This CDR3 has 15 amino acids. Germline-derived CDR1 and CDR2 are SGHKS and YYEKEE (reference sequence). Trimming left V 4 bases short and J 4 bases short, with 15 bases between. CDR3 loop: CASSPGGQGNQPQHF. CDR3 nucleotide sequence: TGTGCCAGCAGCCCGGGGGGGCAGGGTAATCAGCCCCAGCATTTT.

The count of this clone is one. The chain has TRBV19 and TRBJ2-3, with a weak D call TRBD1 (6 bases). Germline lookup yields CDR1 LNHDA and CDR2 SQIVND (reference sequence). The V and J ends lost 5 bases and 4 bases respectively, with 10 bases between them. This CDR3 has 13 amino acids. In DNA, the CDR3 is TGTGCCAGTAGTTTGAAGGGGGCAGATACGCAGTATTTT. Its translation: CASSLKGADTQYF.

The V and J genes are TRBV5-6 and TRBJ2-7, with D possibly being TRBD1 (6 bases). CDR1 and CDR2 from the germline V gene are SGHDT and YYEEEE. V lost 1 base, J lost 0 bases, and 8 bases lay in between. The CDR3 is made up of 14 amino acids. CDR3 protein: CASSLTGSSYEQYF. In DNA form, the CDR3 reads TGTGCCAGCAGCTTGACAGGGTCCTCCTACGAGCAGTACTTC.

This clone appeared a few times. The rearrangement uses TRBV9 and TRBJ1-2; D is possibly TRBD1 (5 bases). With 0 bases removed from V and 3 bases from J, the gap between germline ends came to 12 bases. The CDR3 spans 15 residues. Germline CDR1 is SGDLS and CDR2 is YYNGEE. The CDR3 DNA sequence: TGTGCCAGCAGCGTAGGAGGCAGGGAAGACTATGGCTACACCTTC. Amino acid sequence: CASSVGGREDYGYTF.

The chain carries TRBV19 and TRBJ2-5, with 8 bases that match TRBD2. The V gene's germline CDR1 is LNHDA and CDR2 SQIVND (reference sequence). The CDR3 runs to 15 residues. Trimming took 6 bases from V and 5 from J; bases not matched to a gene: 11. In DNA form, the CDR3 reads TGTGCCAGTAGGGACCTCGGGGGGGCTGGGGAGACCCAGTACTTC. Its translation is CASRDLGGAGETQYF.